This note documents a single TCR beta chain sequence. Its antigen is not identified. This entry comes from a study of PD-1 blockade in classical Hodgkin lymphoma. Study information: Intravenous delivery of nivolumab at 3 mg/kg to patients occurred every 2 weeks. Study-level results: Repertoire differences lack defined causes, possibly disease activity or prior therapy.

Each patient's relapse followed autologous stem cell transplantation, and brentuximab vedotin exposure varied. Clones were read by immunoSEQ multiplex PCR, and TCRdb kept only the in-frame ones, dropping some. This sample yields about 41,000 clones, of which over 60% are seen a single time; around 24% belongs to the top ten. The CDR3 consists of 12 residues. V was trimmed by 4 bases and J by 5 bases, leaving 8 bases between them. Germline-derived CDR1 and CDR2 are SNHLY and FYNNEI. The sequencing here drew on peripheral blood mononuclear cells (PBMCs), taken at baseline. The TCR sequence derives from a human donor with classical Hodgkin lymphoma. J is TRBJ2-5 and V is TRBV2; no clear D. The CDR3 loop is CASSVVMETQYF. DNA for the CDR3: TGTGCCAGCAGTGTGGTAATGGAGACCCAGTACTTC.